Each of the 20 T cell receptor beta chains below was sequenced from the same sample in a study of cytomegalovirus exposure and HLA in healthy donors. Primers included in the PCR were 60 Vbeta and 13 Jbeta primers. Measured with immunoSEQ multiplex PCR; TCRdb has only the in-frame clones, and not every one. The sample has about 190,000 clones. The sample was PBMCs. The receptors shown here come from a woman younger than 45 in good health and CMV-seropositive.

J is TRBJ2-5 and V is TRBV2; TRBD2 matches at 13 bases. Trimming cost V 4 bases and J 5 bases; bases outside gene matches: 4. The germline CDR1 and CDR2 sequences are SNHLY and FYNNEI. The CDR3 is made up of 15 amino acids. The CDR3 loop reads CASSGLAGGFETQYF. For the CDR3, the DNA is TGTGCCAGCAGTGGACTAGCGGGAGGTTTTGAGACCCAGTACTTC.

The gene calls are TRBV19 and TRBJ1-4; D remains ambiguous. Germline values: CDR1 LNHDA, CDR2 SQIVND (reference sequence). The CDR3 extends over 14 amino acids. V dropped 4 bases and J dropped 4 bases, with 10 bases sitting between them. The DNA for the CDR3 is TGTGCCAGTAGTAGGAAGCGGGGTAATGAAAAACTGTTTTTT. This sequence encodes CASSRKRGNEKLFF.

The J gene is TRBJ2-2, the V gene TRBV5-1; 7 nucleotides line up with TRBD1. Germline assignment: CDR1 SGHRS and CDR2 YFSETQ. This CDR3 region has 16 residues. J lost 0 bases, V lost 6 bases, and 8 bases had no gene match. CDR3 sequence reads: CASNLRGQTNTGELFF. DNA of the CDR3: TGCGCCAGCAACCTGAGGGGGCAGACGAACACCGGGGAGCTGTTTTTT.

V is TRBV10-2 and J is TRBJ2-5, with D maybe TRBD2 (5 bases). TRBJ2-7 explains the end of the DNA better; the J call may be wrong. CDR3 length: 12 residues. Germline V gene lookup returns CDR1 WSHSY and CDR2 SAAADI. The CDR3 reads CASNRGPYEQYF. DNA of the CDR3: TGCGCCAGCAACCGAGGGCCCTACGAGCAGTACTTC.

The chain couples TRBV6-1 to TRBJ2-1, with TRBD2 matching 8 bases. The CDR3 runs to 16 residues. Trimming cost V 0 bases and J 8 bases; bases outside gene matches: 9. The germline V gene encodes CDR1 MNHNS and CDR2 SASEGT. Here the CDR3 DNA reads TGTGCCAGCAGTGAAGCGTGGGGGACTAGTATCGATGAGCAGTTCTTC. Encoded protein: CASSEAWGTSIDEQFF.

The genes are TRBV19 and TRBJ2-3, with a possible D match to TRBD2 (6 bases). The CDR3 sequence is 14 residues long. With 5 bases removed from V and 4 bases from J, the gap between germline ends came to 13 bases. Germline V gene sequence: CDR1 LNHDA, CDR2 SQIVND (reference sequence). CDR3 amino acids: CASSPHRLADTQYF. CDR3 nucleotides: TGTGCCAGTAGTCCCCACAGACTAGCAGATACGCAGTATTTT.

This chain uses TRBV29-1 with TRBJ1-2; D gene unclear. This CDR3 is built from 12 residues. V was clipped by 7 bases and J by 8 bases, with 17 bases between them. Germline assignment: CDR1 SQVTM and CDR2 ANQGSEA. The CDR3 here is CSATRGEGGYTF. The CDR3 DNA reads as TGCAGCGCTACGCGGGGAGAGGGCGGCTACACCTTC.

The V and J genes are TRBV5-4 and TRBJ2-5; TRBD1 matches at 7 bases. Matching the DNA end better, TRBJ2-7 makes the J call doubtful. The CDR3 is made up of 14 amino acids. Germline V gene lookup returns CDR1 SGHNT and CDR2 YYREEE (reference sequence). In DNA, the CDR3 is TGTGCCAGCAGCTTGGGAGGGGGCAACTACGAGCAGTACTTC. This sequence encodes CASSLGGGNYEQYF.

The chain combines TRBV18 with TRBJ2-7, with 8 nucleotides matching TRBD2. V lost 4 bases and J lost 2; bases outside the gene matches: 4. Per the germline V gene, CDR1 is KGHSH and CDR2 is LQKENI. The CDR3 consists of 14 residues. CDR3 sequence (DNA): TGTGCCAGCTCACAAACTAGCGGCCCCTACGAGCAGTACTTC. Its translation: CASSQTSGPYEQYF. Based on the CDR3 plus reference TRBV18 and TRBJ2-7, the full variable domain is NAGVMQNPRHLVRRRGQEARLRCSPMKGHSHVYWYRQLPEEGLKFMVYLQKENIIDESGMPKERFSAEFPKEGPSILRIQQVVRGDSAAYFCASSQTSGPYEQYFGPGTRLTVT.

Comment on this clone: The same CDR3 can be traced to other DNA sequences in this sample. The V and J genes are TRBV6-5 and TRBJ2-1, with 11 positions matching TRBD2. The junction had 2 bases not matched to a gene; V was cut back by 4 bases and J by 3 bases. CDR1 and CDR2 (germline): MNHEY, SVGAGI. The CDR3 extends over 15 amino acids. CDR3 region: CASSLAGGLYNEQFF. In nucleotides, the CDR3 is TGTGCCAGCAGTTTAGCGGGAGGGCTCTACAATGAGCAGTTCTTC.

The J gene is TRBJ2-1, the V gene TRBV7-2, with 7 bases fitting TRBD1. The CDR3 contains 14 residues. Germline assignment: CDR1 SGHTA and CDR2 FQGNSA. J gave up 2 bases and V 8 bases, and 6 bases lay outside the gene matches. DNA of the CDR3: TGTGCCAGCGGCCGGGACAGAGCCTACAATGAGCAGTTCTTC. Translation gives CASGRDRAYNEQFF.

This rearrangement joins TRBV9 to TRBJ1-2; 7 bases are shared with TRBD1. Germline lookup yields CDR1 SGDLS and CDR2 YYNGEE. There are 13 residues in the CDR3. V was pared by 3 bases and J by 4 bases, with 3 bases of the junction left unmatched. In DNA, the CDR3 is TGTGCCAGCAGCGCCCAGGGGGGCTATGGCTACACCTTC. This codes for CASSAQGGYGYTF.

The rearrangement links TRBV5-4 to TRBJ1-1, with a possible D match to TRBD1 (6 bases). The CDR3 has 15 amino acids. The V and J ends lost 4 bases and 0 bases respectively, with 13 bases between them. Germline values: CDR1 SGHNT, CDR2 YYREEE (reference sequence). CDR3 region: CASSPRQDMNTEAFF. In nucleotides, the CDR3 is TGTGCCAGCAGCCCGCGACAGGACATGAACACTGAAGCTTTCTTT.

The gene calls are TRBV29-1 and TRBJ2-1; weak D call: TRBD2 (6 bases). CDR1 is SQVTM and CDR2 is ANQGSEA in the germline V gene. CDR3 length: 11 amino acids. With 7 bases removed from V and 8 bases from J, the gap between germline ends came to 12 bases. The CDR3 region is CSGGIQYEQFF. The CDR3 DNA sequence: TGCAGCGGCGGGATACAATATGAGCAGTTCTTC.

The chain joins TRBV10-3 to TRBJ1-1; D is unresolved. Trimming took 0 bases from V and 0 from J, leaving 11 bases between them. Germline CDR1 is ENHRY and CDR2 is SYGVKD. CDR3 length: 16 residues. CDR3 nucleotides: TGTGCCATCAGTGAGTCGACCGGGATAATGAACACTGAAGCTTTCTTT. Translated, it gives CAISESTGIMNTEAFF.

CDR3 amino acids: CASSLNHGFNYEQYF. CDR3 DNA: TGTGCCAGCAGCTTAAATCACGGTTTTAACTACGAGCAGTACTTC. V and J are TRBV11-2 and TRBJ2-7; D not certain. The germline V and J ends were trimmed by 2 bases and 3 bases, with 14 bases remaining between them. The CDR3 contains 15 residues. The V gene's germline CDR1 is SGHAT and CDR2 FQNNGV.

This chain connects TRBV5-4 to TRBJ2-7; 12 bases fit TRBD1. The CDR3 covers 16 residues. Germline trimming cut 6 bases from V and 4 bases from J; bases unmatched to any gene: 11. CDR1 and CDR2 (germline): SGHNT, YYREEE (reference sequence). The CDR3 loop reads CASTSGGGQGAYEQYF. The CDR3 DNA is TGTGCCAGCACCTCAGGGGGGGGACAGGGGGCATACGAGCAGTACTTC.

V and J are TRBV28 and TRBJ1-2; TRBD1 might be the D (6 bases). Trimming pared 4 bases from V and 6 bases from J, leaving 15 bases between. The length of the CDR3 is 14 residues. The germline V gene has CDR1 MDHEN and CDR2 SYDVKM. CDR3 sequence (DNA): TGTGCCAGCAGTTGGGTGACAGGAGTTAATGGCTACACCTTC. Protein: CASSWVTGVNGYTF.

For this clone: Distinct nucleotide sequences in the sample also encode this CDR3. This chain connects TRBV20-1 to TRBJ2-7; TRBD1 is a possible D gene (6 bases). Germline values: CDR1 DFQATT, CDR2 SNEGSKA (reference sequence). The CDR3 is 11 amino acids. Trimming took 3 bases from V and 4 from J, leaving 7 bases between them. The CDR3 bases are TGCAGTGCTAGCAGGGGTTACGAGCAGTACTTC. It translates to CSASRGYEQYF.

V is TRBV28 and J is TRBJ1-5, with D uncertain. The CDR3 has 14 amino acids. The germline CDR1 and CDR2 sequences are MDHEN and SYDVKM. V lost 2 bases and J lost 3, with 8 bases in between. The CDR3 sequence is CASSLGQINQPQHF. The CDR3 bases are TGTGCCAGCAGTTTAGGGCAGATCAATCAGCCCCAGCATTTT.